These 21 T cell receptor beta chains share one sample of origin, sequenced in a study of identical twins. TCRdb reprocessed the 5' RACE reads with MiXCR, giving one entry per CDR3 protein. The table lists under 800,000 distinct CDR3 sequences, 21% of them singletons, with 4% to 5.5% in the top ten. The sample also formed part of further work on T cells expressing NK-cell markers.

The sample comprised PBMCs. These TCRs come from a woman under 30 in good health.

The CDR3 DNA reads as TGCAGTGCTGGGGGAGGGTCCAACGAGCAGTACTTC. Its translation: CSAGGGSNEQYF. V and J are TRBV20-1 and TRBJ2-7; 7 bases are shared with TRBD2. Germline CDR1 is DFQATT and CDR2 is SNEGSKA (reference sequence). The CDR3 is made up of 12 amino acids. The ends lost 5 bases at V and 5 bases at J; junction bases unmatched: 6.

The sample holds a few counts of this clonotype. The chain's CDR3 is CASSNRSGYEQYF. The CDR3 bases are TGTGCCAGCAGCAATCGTAGCGGCTACGAGCAGTACTTC. The genes are TRBV11-3 and TRBJ2-7; possible D gene TRBD2, 6 bases. Trimming removed 5 bases at V and 3 bases at J, with 11 bases between. CDR3 size: 13 residues. Looked up from germline, CDR1 is SGHNT and CDR2 is YENEEA.

This clonotype was observed a handful of times. This chain connects TRBV7-9 to TRBJ2-7, with 7 bases aligning to TRBD1. Trimming removed 5 bases from V and 6 bases from J; junction bases left unmatched: 13. This CDR3 has 15 amino acids. CDR1 is SEHNR, CDR2 FQNEAQ, per germline (reference sequence). The CDR3 DNA reads as TGTGCCAGCAGCGTTACACAGGGGTTTAGTGTCGAGCAGTACTTC. Residues: CASSVTQGFSVEQYF.

This clonotype was seen at least ten times. The chain combines TRBV25-1 with TRBJ1-6; no definite D call. Trimming took 1 base from V and 7 from J, leaving 5 bases between them. The CDR3 runs to 13 residues. Germline V gene data show CDR1 as MGHDK and CDR2 as SYGVNS. CDR3: CASSELWNSPLHF. The CDR3 DNA follows: TGTGCCAGCAGTGAATTATGGAATTCACCCCTCCACTTT.

The sample holds many counts of this clonotype. The chain links TRBV7-9 to TRBJ2-3; no firm D call. This CDR3 region has 13 residues. Germline V lookup: CDR1 SEHNR, CDR2 FQNEAQ (reference sequence). Trimming pared 1 base from V and 7 bases from J, leaving 9 bases between. The CDR3 spells CASSLVPANTQYF. As DNA, the CDR3 is TGTGCCAGCAGCTTAGTTCCCGCAAATACGCAGTATTTT. Complete variable domain (other parts from reference TRBV7-9 and TRBJ2-3): DTGVSQNPRHKITKRGQNVTFRCDPISEHNRLYWYRQTLGQGPEFLTYFQNEAQLEKSRLLSDRFSAERPKGSFSTLEIQRTEQGDSAMYLCASSLVPANTQYFGPGTRLTVL.

This clonotype came up a few times. The rearrangement uses TRBV6-5 and TRBJ2-5; 8 nucleotides match TRBD1. The CDR3 sequence is 16 residues long. The V gene's germline CDR1 is MNHEY and CDR2 SVGAGI. V lost 1 base and J lost 4; bases outside the gene matches: 8. DNA of the CDR3: TGTGCCAGCAGTTACTGGGCGGGACAGGTAGGAGAGACCCAGTACTTC. It specifies CASSYWAGQVGETQYF.

This rearrangement joins TRBV9 to TRBJ2-1, with TRBD1 identical over 9 bases. Unmatched junction bases numbered 8, after V lost 0 bases and J lost 10 bases. Per the germline V gene, CDR1 is SGDLS and CDR2 is YYNGEE. The CDR3 spans 15 residues. The CDR3 sequence is CASSVGGQGKEEQFF. CDR3 in DNA: TGTGCCAGCAGCGTAGGGGGACAGGGCAAGGAGGAGCAGTTCTTC.

The sample holds a few counts of this clonotype. This chain uses TRBV4-3 with TRBJ2-3; 9 positions match TRBD1. V lost 3 bases and J lost 3; bases outside the gene matches: 4. From germline, CDR1 is LGHNA and CDR2 YSLEER. The CDR3 consists of 15 residues. This CDR3 reads CASSHRTGVTDTQYF. As DNA, the CDR3 is TGCGCCAGCAGCCACAGGACAGGGGTGACAGATACGCAGTATTTT.

The chain joins TRBV6-2 or TRBV6-3 to TRBJ2-7; D is uncertain. Germline V gene sequence: CDR1 MNHEY, CDR2 SVGEGT. This CDR3 contains 16 residues. Trimming pared 5 bases from V and 0 bases from J, leaving 17 bases between. The CDR3 loop is CASSKNPGPYSYEQYF. Here the CDR3 DNA reads TGTGCCAGCAGTAAAAACCCCGGACCCTACTCCTACGAGCAGTACTTC.

This chain uses TRBV29-1 with TRBJ2-1; 9 bases match TRBD2. The V segment lost 2 bases and the J segment 3 bases; nucleotides outside the gene matches: 8. The CDR3 runs to 16 residues. The germline CDR1 and CDR2 sequences are SQVTM and ANQGSEA. The CDR3 spells CSVERGVAGVYNEQFF. For the CDR3, the DNA is TGCAGCGTTGAAAGGGGGGTAGCGGGAGTCTACAATGAGCAGTTCTTC.

V is TRBV11-2 and J is TRBJ2-1; D is possibly TRBD1 or TRBD2 (7 bases each). V was trimmed by 0 bases and J by 5 bases, leaving 17 bases between them. The CDR3 is 17 residues long. Germline CDR1 is SGHAT and CDR2 is FQNNGV. The CDR3 DNA follows: TGTGCCAGCAGCTTAGAGGAGGGGGCGGGGGCTAACAATGAGCAGTTCTTC. Its protein product is CASSLEEGAGANNEQFF.

This clonotype appeared a few times. This chain connects TRBV20-1 to TRBJ1-1; no definite D call. There are 12 residues in the CDR3. CDR1 DFQATT and CDR2 SNEGSKA come from the germline V gene (reference sequence). Trimming left V 7 bases short and J 6 bases short, with 15 bases between. The DNA for the CDR3 is TGCAGTGGTTCGGAGGGAAATGCTGAAGCTTTCTTT. It is translated as CSGSEGNAEAFF.

This clonotype has more than one count but fewer than ten. The chain is built from TRBV9 and TRBJ2-3; TRBD1 aligns across 10 bases. Germline CDR1 reads SGDLS; CDR2 reads YYNGEE. The CDR3 loop spans 15 amino acids. The V segment lost 0 bases and the J segment 3 bases; nucleotides outside the gene matches: 1. The CDR3 coding sequence is TGTGCCAGCAGCGTAGAGGGACAGGGGACAGATACGCAGTATTTT. Its translation: CASSVEGQGTDTQYF.

There are a few counts of this clonotype. The J gene is TRBJ2-3, the V gene TRBV14; D call uncertain. The V gene's germline CDR1 is SGHDN and CDR2 FVKESK. V lost 5 bases and J 4 bases, leaving 10 bases between the germline ends. This CDR3 has 13 residues. The CDR3 spells CASSEGNADTQYF. Here the CDR3 DNA reads TGTGCCAGCAGCGAAGGCAACGCAGATACGCAGTATTTT.

Concerning this clonotype itself: Sequence at one end of the junction differs from germline and may be a read error. V gene TRBV20-1 combines with J gene TRBJ2-3; TRBD2 matches at 11 bases. The CDR3 has 16 residues. Germline assignment: CDR1 DFQATT and CDR2 SNEGSKA (reference sequence). The CDR3 DNA is TGCAGTGCTAGAAGTAGCGGGGGGGGGAACACAGATACGCAGTGTTTT. This gives the protein CSARSSGGGNTDTQCF.

V and J are TRBV5-4 and TRBJ2-3, with no clear D. V was trimmed by 4 bases and J by 5 bases, leaving 11 bases between them. This CDR3 spans 13 amino acids. Looked up from germline, CDR1 is SGHNT and CDR2 is YYREEE (reference sequence). CDR3 in amino acids: CASSRPGEDTQYF. Written as DNA, the CDR3 is TGTGCCAGCAGCAGACCCGGAGAAGATACGCAGTATTTT.

This clonotype was recorded many times. The chain employs TRBV12-3 or TRBV12-4 and TRBJ1-2, with D unresolved. The V end lost 6 bases, the J end lost 8 bases, and 16 bases lay between the germline ends. CDR3 length: 13 amino acids. This CDR3 is CASSPSTTRGYTF. The CDR3 DNA follows: TGTGCCAGCAGCCCTTCGACAACGCGGGGCTACACCTTC.

This chain uses TRBV5-6 with TRBJ2-7, with TRBD2 matching 7 bases. This CDR3 has 16 amino acids. V gave up 4 bases and J gave up 2 bases; unmatched junction bases: 12. Germline V gene data show CDR1 as SGHDT and CDR2 as YYEEEE. CDR3 loop: CASSLPSGGWAYEQYF. CDR3 coding DNA: TGTGCCAGCAGCCTTCCCTCCGGGGGGTGGGCCTACGAGCAGTACTTC.

This clonotype turned up a few times. J is TRBJ1-2 and V is TRBV7-9; D is ambiguous. Germline V CDR1 and CDR2: SEHNR, FQNEAQ (reference sequence). The V and J ends lost 5 bases and 8 bases respectively, with 6 bases between them. The CDR3 consists of 10 residues. DNA of the CDR3: TGTGCCAGCAGCCGAACAGGCTACACCTTC. Its protein is CASSRTGYTF. The whole variable domain, filled in from reference TRBV7-9 and TRBJ1-2, reads DTGVSQNPRHKITKRGQNVTFRCDPISEHNRLYWYRQTLGQGPEFLTYFQNEAQLEKSRLLSDRFSAERPKGSFSTLEIQRTEQGDSAMYLCASSRTGYTFGSGTRLTVV.

This clonotype was seen more than once but under ten times. CDR3: CASRNRGVNPGELFF. The CDR3 DNA sequence: TGTGCCAGCAGAAACAGGGGAGTGAATCCCGGGGAGCTGTTTTTT. The genes are TRBV12-3 or TRBV12-4 and TRBJ2-2; TRBD1 agrees at 7 bases. The CDR3 runs 15 residues. V lost 6 bases and J lost 6; bases outside the gene matches: 10.

This clonotype was seen only once. The CDR3 sequence is CASSRGLAESYEQYF. The CDR3 nucleotides are TGTGCCAGCAGCAGAGGACTAGCGGAGTCCTACGAGCAGTACTTC. The rearrangement links TRBV7-9 to TRBJ2-7, with 10 bases lining up with TRBD2. The CDR3 loop spans 15 amino acids. V shed 5 bases and J 1 base; nucleotides not matched to a gene: 5. Germline CDR1 reads SEHNR; CDR2 reads FQNEAQ (reference sequence).